These T cell receptor beta chains were read from a single sample in a study of T cell responses to AZD1222 COVID-19 vaccine. TCRdb's copy holds only in-frame clones and misses some; the assay was immunoSEQ multiplex PCR. The data hold roughly 130,000 clones, with 88% observed a single time. Here the sequenced sample was peripheral blood, taken on day 0 of MenACWY control vaccination. All receptors derive from an adult in good health. Both conserved end residues are part of each CDR3. The D gene is left open where the match is weak. A row's size may be missing; if present it is once, few, many or a size class.

>13|.|.|TRBJ1-6|TRBV7-2
TGTGCCAGCTCCTCAGACTATAATTCACCCCTCCACTTT
CASSSDYNSPLHF
>15|.|.|TRBJ2-3|TRBV4-1
TGCGCCAGCAGCTCAAGCGGTGACACCACAGATACGCAGTATTTT
CASSSSGDTTDTQYF
>15|.|.|TRBJ2-5|TRBV5-1
TGCGCCAGCAGCCACAAAAGGGCCACTCAAGAGACCCAGTACTTC
CASSHKRATQETQYF
>15|.|.|TRBJ1-1|TRBV18
TGTGCCAGCTCACCGACCGGGACAAAGAACACTGAAGCTTTCTTT
CASSPTGTKNTEAFF
>11|.|.|TRBJ2-5|TRBV29-1
TGCAGCGTTGCTGATATAAAGACCCAGTACTTC
CSVADIKTQYF
>13|few|.|TRBJ2-7|TRBV5-6
TGTGCCAGCAGCTTGGTTATATTGAGTCCGCAGTACTTC
CASSLVILSPQYF
>13|.|.|TRBJ2-7|TRBV11-2
TGTGCCAGCAGCTGGACGCTCGACTACGAGCAGTACTTC
CASSWTLDYEQYF
>16|.|TRBD1|TRBJ2-7|TRBV4-2
TGTGCCAGCAGCCAAGAAGGGTCAGGGGGAATCGGCGAGCAGTACTTC
CASSQEGSGGIGEQYF
>13|.|.|TRBJ2-7|TRBV19
TGTGCCAGTAGTTCCCAGGGAGCCTACGAGCAGTACTTC
CASSSQGAYEQYF
>16|.|.|TRBJ2-7|TRBV7-9
TGTGCCAGCAGCCCCCGACAGGCGGGACCCCCTGGGGAGCAGTACTTC
CASSPRQAGPPGEQYF
>15|.|.|TRBJ2-3|TRBV11-3
TGTGCCAGCAGCCCAGACAGCCTCCGCACAGATACGCAGTATTTT
CASSPDSLRTDTQYF
>13|.|.|TRBJ2-5|TRBV7-3
TGTGCCAGCAGCCTAGGAGGACAAGAGACCCAGTACTTC
CASSLGGQETQYF
>15|.|TRBD1|TRBJ1-4|TRBV15
TGTGCCACCAGCAGAGGGGACAGCCGCAACAGAAAACTGTTTTTT
CATSRGDSRNRKLFF
>14|.|TRBD1|TRBJ2-7|TRBV5-1
TGCGCCAGCAGCTTTGGACAGGGGGCGCGGGAGCAGTACTTC
CASSFGQGAREQYF
>20|.|TRBD2|TRBJ2-5|TRBV24-1
TGTGCCACCAGTGACAAAGACGGGACTAGCGGGAGGGCCCGGCAAGAGACCCAGTACTTC
CATSDKDGTSGRARQETQYF
>12|.|.|TRBJ2-7|TRBV5-1
TGCGCCAGCAGCGGGGAGGAACGCGAGCAGTACTTC
CASSGEEREQYF
>16|once|TRBD2|TRBJ2-2|TRBV9
TGTGCCAGCAGCGTAGCCAGCGGGAGTCTTACCGGGGAGCTGTTTTTT
CASSVASGSLTGELFF
>16|.|.|TRBJ2-1|TRBV9
TGTGCCAGCAGCAAGGGCTCCTCTATCCAGGGAAGCGAGCAGTTCTTC
CASSKGSSIQGSEQFF
>13|once|.|TRBJ2-6|TRBV12-3/TRBV12-4
TGTGCCAGCCAGTTTTCTGGGGCCAACGTCCTGACTTTC
CASQFSGANVLTF
>19|.|TRBD2|TRBJ2-3|TRBV24-1
TGTGCCACCAGTGACTCTCGGGGACTAGCGGGAGGGCCGTTCCGGGCGCAGTATTTT
CATSDSRGLAGGPFRAQYF
>14|.|.|TRBJ1-2|TRBV28
TGTGCCAGCAGTTTACCGGACAGTTACTATGGCTACACCTTC
CASSLPDSYYGYTF
>15|.|TRBD1|TRBJ1-5|TRBV19
TGTGCCAGCCGACGGACAGGGAATAGCAATCAGCCCCAGCATTTT
CASRRTGNSNQPQHF
>16|.|.|TRBJ1-1|TRBV19
TGTGCCAGTAGTACCCGCCTTTGGGGAATGAACACTGAAGCTTTCTTT
CASSTRLWGMNTEAFF
>13|.|.|TRBJ2-3|TRBV30
TGTGCCTGGGGGACCCTGACCTCAGATACGCAGTATTTT
CAWGTLTSDTQYF
>18|.|TRBD1|TRBJ1-3|TRBV10-3
TGTGCCATCCGCAGGACAGGAACCCCCCTGTCCTCTGGAAACACCATATATTTT
CAIRRTGTPLSSGNTIYF
>15|.|.|TRBJ2-3|TRBV28
TGTGCCAGCAGTTTATACAAGACCGAGGCAGATACGCAGTATTTT
CASSLYKTEADTQYF
>15|.|TRBD1|TRBJ2-7|TRBV3-1/TRBV3-2
TGTGCCAGCAGCCAACCCAGGGGGCGCAGCGGCGAGCAGTACTTC
CASSQPRGRSGEQYF
>15|.|.|TRBJ2-1|TRBV6-5
TGTGCCAGCAGACGACAGACAAGGACCTACAATGAGCAGTTCTTC
CASRRQTRTYNEQFF
>16|.|TRBD1|TRBJ1-1|TRBV18
TGTGCCAGCTCGCACCAGGGGACAGGGAGGGACACTGAAGCTTTCTTT
CASSHQGTGRDTEAFF
>15|.|.|TRBJ2-2|TRBV12-2
TGTGCAAGTCGCACCCCATTAGGGAGCACCGGGGAGCTGTTTTTT
CASRTPLGSTGELFF
>13|.|.|TRBJ1-5|TRBV12-3/TRBV12-4
TGTGCCAGCAGCTCAGACAGTAATCAGCCCCAGCATTTT
CASSSDSNQPQHF
>19|.|TRBD1|TRBJ1-2|TRBV6-1
TGTGCCAGCAGTGAATACGGGACAGGGGGCAGGGTTGGGTCCTATGGCTACACCTTC
CASSEYGTGGRVGSYGYTF
>14|.|.|TRBJ1-2|TRBV5-6
TGTGCCAGCAGCTTGAGGGTCCTTAACTATGGCTACACCTTC
CASSLRVLNYGYTF
>14|.|.|TRBJ2-1|TRBV6-5
TGTGCCAGCACCGGGACATCCTCGGGCAATGAGCAGTTCTTC
CASTGTSSGNEQFF
>13|.|.|TRBJ1-3|TRBV5-6
TGTGCCAGCAGCTTGGCGCTGGGGAACACCATATATTTT
CASSLALGNTIYF
>13|.|.|TRBJ2-1|TRBV3-1/TRBV3-2
TGTGCCAGCAGGGAAGCGGCCTACAATGAGCAGTTCTTC
CASREAAYNEQFF
>15|once|.|TRBJ2-3|TRBV3-1/TRBV3-2
TGTGCCAGCAGCTTCGGACGGCCCGGCACAGATACGCAGTATTTT
CASSFGRPGTDTQYF
>13|.|.|TRBJ2-5|TRBV2
TGTGCCAGCAGTTACAGGGATGGGGAGACCCAGTACTTC
CASSYRDGETQYF
>16|.|.|TRBJ1-4|TRBV9
TGTGCCAGCAGCGTAGCGGGGGGTTTATCGGGTGAAAAACTGTTTTTT
CASSVAGGLSGEKLFF
>14|.|TRBD2|TRBJ2-1|TRBV11-1
TGTGCCAGCAGCTTTCCGACTAGCGGGAGGGATCAGTTCTTC
CASSFPTSGRDQFF
>14|.|.|TRBJ2-3|TRBV11-3
TGTGCCAGCAGCACAGGGTATAATGCAGATACGCAGTATTTT
CASSTGYNADTQYF
>13|.|.|TRBJ2-7|TRBV29-1
TGCAGCGTTGGTGCGGCAGGGGTCCACGAGCAGTACTTC
CSVGAAGVHEQYF
>16|.|.|TRBJ1-3|TRBV14
TGTGCCAGCAGCCAGAGAGGGGGGTTCTCTGGAAACACCATATATTTT
CASSQRGGFSGNTIYF
>13|.|TRBD1|TRBJ1-3|TRBV30
TGTGCCAGCTACAGGGGCGCTGGAAACACCATATATTTT
CASYRGAGNTIYF
>15|.|TRBD2|TRBJ2-3|TRBV7-3
TGTGCCAGCAGTCTCCTGGGGGGGATGGGCGATACGCAGTATTTT
CASSLLGGMGDTQYF
>12|once|.|TRBJ1-1|TRBV30
TGTGCCTGGAGTGCTTTTTTGACTGAAGCTTTCTTT
CAWSAFLTEAFF
>14|.|TRBD1|TRBJ1-1|TRBV2
TGTGCCAGCAGTGAAGGCAGGGGGGGAACTGAAGCTTTCTTT
CASSEGRGGTEAFF
>11|.|.|TRBJ1-1|TRBV29-1
TGCAGCGTTTCAGGGAACACTGAAGCTTTCTTT
CSVSGNTEAFF
>13|.|TRBD2|TRBJ2-4|TRBV18
TGTGCCAGCTCACCAGCCCCGGGAGGGCCTCGGTACTTC
CASSPAPGGPRYF
>13|.|.|TRBJ2-2|TRBV4-1
TGCGCCAGCAGCCAAGATCTGACCAGGGAGCTGTTTTTT
CASSQDLTRELFF
>13|.|.|TRBJ2-7|TRBV6-5
TGTGCCAGCAGTAATAGGGGGTTAAGCGAGCAGTACTTC
CASSNRGLSEQYF
>13|.|.|TRBJ1-2|TRBV6-1
TGTGCCAGCAGTGATCAGGGCGACTATGGCTACACCTTC
CASSDQGDYGYTF
>17|.|TRBD2|TRBJ2-2|TRBV10-3
TGTGCCATCAGGGGGAAACTAGCGGGAGGTGACACCGGGGAGCTGTTTTTT
CAIRGKLAGGDTGELFF
>14|.|.|TRBJ1-1|TRBV28
TGTGCCAGCAGTTTATCGGGGGGTCAAGCTGAAGCTTTCTTT
CASSLSGGQAEAFF
>14|.|TRBD1|TRBJ2-1|TRBV27
TGTGCCAGCAGTGGACAGGGGGGCCGCAATGAGCAGTTCTTC
CASSGQGGRNEQFF